This T cell receptor (beta chain) stems from a study of blood T cell repertoires in COVID-19. The data were produced by immunoSEQ multiplex PCR, yet TCRdb's version contains in-frame clones alone and is incomplete. The sample lists some 130,000 clones, 55% to 75% seen once, with over 1.5% in the top ten. The CDR3 has 10 amino acids. Trimming shortened V by 5 bases and J by 7 bases, and 5 bases separated the two germline ends. CDR1 is SQVTM, CDR2 ANQGSEA, per germline. Sequenced: peripheral blood. The genes are TRBV29-1 and TRBJ2-2; D is unclear. This TCR was sampled from a woman aged 65 to 85 with acute or convalescent COVID-19. In DNA, the CDR3 is TGCAGCGTTTTCCGCGGGGAGCTGTTTTTT. Encoded protein: CSVFRGELFF.